This T cell receptor (beta chain) was found in a study of blood T cell repertoires in COVID-19 (dated by TCRdb to the early 2020s). Concerning the study at large: Collaborator samples came from the United States, Italy and Spain and covered acute and convalescent phases of COVID-19. Samples came from the ongoing ImmuneRACE study (first 160 participants) plus 1,254 subjects from 6 global collaborators. The prospective study material was composed of cDNA or gDNA derived from T cells, B-cell-depleted T cells, or PBMCs. Where HLA class I and class II types were available, the types were taken from metadata supplied by the sample provider, not from assay-based typing. Subjects who had been exposed to COVID-19, were actively infected with it, or had recovered from it provided the deeply sampled blood TCRbeta repertoires that made up the dataset. The repertoires were released in a freely available public database meant as a resource for research on the immune response to SARS-CoV-2. Nearly every sample came with metadata listing a de-identified subject ID, COVID-19 status, age in years and sex.

TCRbeta CDR3 regions were amplified from genomic DNA by means of the immunoSEQ Assay, a bias-controlled multiplex PCR. As for how the authors treated the data: Within the assay, amplification of reference gene primers was used to estimate how many nucleated cells each sample contained. To quantify the absolute abundance of each unique TCRbeta CDR3 rearrangement, sequence reads were collapsed and filtered. For each sample, productive Simpson clonality was calculated as the square root of Simpson's diversity index across productive rearrangements. The source is immuneACCESS, and TCRdb retained only in-frame sequences with V and J called. Part of the clones is not carried over; for the studies checked, unresolved V genes explain less than half of this, and the remainder is unexplained. The DNA was the basis for D and trimming; V, J and clone size are from that table. Within this sample are over 60,000 clones, with approximately 77% of them counted one time only. Clones ranked in the top ten supply 32% of the sample.

What the work shows at the level of the full study, not this receptor alone: The quantity of clinical and demographic metadata differed by source and by participant and was supplied without curation.

Collaborating institutions collected whole blood in K2EDTA tubes following their own protocols. For TCRbeta analysis, collaborators shipped samples as frozen whole blood, isolated PBMCs, or DNA extracted from either of those sample types. A note on this clone: The clone's antigen remains unknown. It has no much larger one-base neighbor in the sample; base qualities were not kept.

Trimming leaves V shorter by 5 bases and J shorter by 2 bases, with the junction holding 9 bases beyond the gene matches. From cysteine to phenylalanine, the CDR3 is 14 amino acids long. The CDR3 DNA has 42 bases and is translated from base 1. CDR1 and CDR2 were assigned from the germline V gene as SQVTM and ANQGSEA. The specimen was peripheral blood. The sequence joins TRBV29-1 to TRBJ2-7, with 7 central nucleotides matching TRBD1. This receptor was taken from a human donor in a cohort sampled during active COVID-19. The DNA sequence is as follows: TGCAGCGTTATAAGGGGGCAGGGAACCTACGAGCAGTACTTC. It specifies CSVIRGQGTYEQYF.